Shown below are 10 T cell receptor beta chains from a single sample sequenced in a study of T cells after yellow fever vaccination. TCRdb independently ran MiXCR on the 5' RACE reads; one entry per CDR3 protein. The table includes just under 600,000 distinct CDR3 sequences, 13% detected once. This material consisted of PBMCs, taken on the day of the yellow fever booster vaccination. These receptors were obtained from a young man who received the YFV17D yellow fever vaccine.

This clonotype came up a few times. The chain uses TRBV7-9 and TRBJ1-1; possibly TRBD1 for D (6 bases). The V end was cut by 2 bases, the J end by 4 bases, with 14 bases between. Germline CDR1 reads SEHNR; CDR2 reads FQNEAQ (reference sequence). The CDR3 has 15 amino acids. CDR3 DNA sequence: TGTGCCAGCAGCTTATACAGGGCAGGGGCCACTGAAGCTTTCTTT. The encoded protein is CASSLYRAGATEAFF.

CDR3 loop: CASGRQTSGTPRGTQYF. The CDR3 coding sequence is TGTGCTAGTGGTCGTCAGACTAGCGGGACCCCTCGGGGGACCCAGTACTTC. The genes are TRBV12-5 and TRBJ2-5, with 11 bases matching TRBD2. Germline CDR1 reads LGHNT; CDR2 reads FRNRAP. J was trimmed by 7 bases and V by 5 bases; bases with no gene match: 15. The CDR3 is made up of 17 amino acids.

V and J are TRBV18 and TRBJ2-3; 9 positions match TRBD1. Germline CDR1 reads KGHSH; CDR2 reads LQKENI. This CDR3 spans 13 amino acids. V was pared by 5 bases and J by 8 bases, with 5 bases of the junction left unmatched. CDR3 in DNA: TGTGCCAGCTCAGACACAGGGGGCGGTACGCAGTATTTT. Protein product: CASSDTGGGTQYF.

There are a few counts of this clonotype. V and J are TRBV7-2 and TRBJ2-3, with D perhaps matching TRBD2 (7 bases). The CDR3 length is 16 residues. The V end lost 4 bases, the J end lost 2 bases, and 16 bases lay between the germline ends. Germline loops: CDR1 SGHTA, CDR2 FQGNSA. The CDR3 DNA sequence: TGTGCCAGCAGCTCCGGGGGGAGGGGGTACACAGATACGCAGTATTTT. It translates to CASSSGGRGYTDTQYF.

The CDR3 loop is CASSRTWDTSYGYTF. In DNA form, the CDR3 reads TGTGCCAGCAGTCGGACCTGGGACACTTCCTATGGCTACACCTTC. This chain links TRBV6-2 or TRBV6-3 with TRBJ1-2; a possible D gene is TRBD1 (6 bases). Looked up from germline, CDR1 is MNHEY and CDR2 is SVGEGT. Trimming removed 5 bases from V and 4 bases from J, with 17 bases in between. The CDR3 runs to 15 residues.

This clonotype was counted only a few times. V is TRBV3-1 and J is TRBJ2-3; D is undetermined. The CDR3 length is 14 residues. CDR1 is LGHDT and CDR2 is YNNKEL in the germline V gene (reference sequence). V lost 1 base, J lost 2 bases, and 7 bases lay in between. DNA for the CDR3: TGTGCCAGCAGCCAAGGGCCCTTCACAGATACGCAGTATTTT. As protein: CASSQGPFTDTQYF.

The chain employs TRBV24-1 and TRBJ2-1; perhaps D is TRBD1 or TRBD2 (5 bases each). Trimming shortened V by 3 bases and J by 6 bases, and 14 bases separated the two germline ends. Germline assignment: CDR1 KGHDR and CDR2 SFDVKD. CDR3 length equals 15 residues. The CDR3 region is CATSDRSQGRNEQFF. The CDR3 bases are TGTGCCACCAGTGATCGTTCCCAGGGACGCAATGAGCAGTTCTTC.

The V gene is TRBV30, the J gene TRBJ2-7; D is unresolved. Germline CDR1 and CDR2: GTSNPN and SVGIG (reference sequence). The CDR3 sequence is 15 residues long. V was cut by 0 bases and J by 2 bases, with 14 bases left in between. Written as DNA, the CDR3 is TGTGCCTGGAGTGTCCCCCCCTCTGGAACCTACGAGCAGTACTTC. Protein: CAWSVPPSGTYEQYF.

In this sample, this clonotype turned up a few times. The J gene is TRBJ2-7, the V gene TRBV28, with a tentative D call TRBD2 (5 bases). Trimming removed 7 bases from V and 12 bases from J, with 22 bases in between. CDR3 length: 13 residues. CDR1 is MDHEN, CDR2 SYDVKM, per germline. The CDR3 bases are TGTGCCAGCAACTCGCTCCTGGGATCGGGGTGGTACTTC. As protein: CASNSLLGSGWYF.

This clonotype appeared a single time. The chain links TRBV11-2 to TRBJ2-3, with D uncertain. The CDR3 totals 18 residues. Trimming removed 5 bases at V and 2 bases at J, with 23 bases between. Germline CDR1 and CDR2: SGHAT and FQNNGV. The CDR3: CASSPLGAGGRSTDTQYF. CDR3 in DNA: TGTGCCAGCAGCCCCCTCGGTGCAGGCGGACGTTCCACAGATACGCAGTATTTT.